A single sample is the source of the 14 T cell receptor beta chains below, sequenced in a study of blood T cells in healthy people across ages. The second PCR ran 7 to 11 cycles with a sample-barcoded 5' primer and J-beta primers. One entry per CDR3 protein, called by TCRdb with MiXCR from the 5' RACE reads. The table lists about 930,000 distinct CDR3 sequences, 29% of them singletons. Another study also made use of these data, one on T cells of mothers and their children.

Sequences were obtained from blood. The source is a woman in her thirties or forties in good health.

This clonotype came up a few times. J is TRBJ1-4 and V is TRBV20-1, with 7 bases lining up with TRBD1. The CDR3 runs to 16 residues. With 3 bases clipped from V and 7 bases from J, the junction kept 14 bases outside the gene matches. From germline, CDR1 is DFQATT and CDR2 SNEGSKA (reference sequence). This chain's CDR3 is CSASDPRDSRGEKLFF. CDR3 in DNA: TGCAGTGCTAGCGACCCTCGGGACAGTCGTGGTGAAAAACTGTTTTTT.

This clonotype has a count of ten or more. This chain uses TRBV9 with TRBJ2-7; a possible D gene is TRBD1 (6 bases). CDR3 size: 14 residues. CDR1 and CDR2 (germline): SGDLS, YYNGEE. V was cut by 4 bases and J by 2 bases, with 13 bases left in between. The CDR3 region has the DNA TGTGCCAGCAGCCTCGGGGACACCACCTACGAGCAGTACTTC. Its translation is CASSLGDTTYEQYF.

This clonotype was seen ten or more times. The chain combines TRBV5-1 with TRBJ2-7; 8 bases are shared with TRBD1. After removal of 0 bases from V and 5 bases from J, the junction contained 4 bases not matched to a gene. The germline V gene encodes CDR1 SGHRS and CDR2 YFSETQ. This CDR3 has 14 residues. The CDR3 region is CASSLAPGGNEQYF. The CDR3 nucleotides read TGCGCCAGCAGCTTGGCGCCAGGGGGCAACGAGCAGTACTTC.

This clonotype was seen at least ten times. V and J are TRBV5-1 and TRBJ2-1; 8 bases are shared with TRBD1. V gave up 7 bases and J gave up 4 bases; unmatched junction bases: 4. The CDR3 is 13 amino acids. CDR1 and CDR2 from the germline V gene are SGHRS and YFSETQ. The CDR3 is CASGQGDYNEQFF. The CDR3 coding sequence is TGCGCCAGCGGACAGGGCGATTACAATGAGCAGTTCTTC.

The chain joins TRBV7-2 to TRBJ1-1, with D maybe TRBD1 (6 bases). Germline loops: CDR1 SGHTA, CDR2 FQGNSA. V lost 5 bases and J 6 bases, leaving 10 bases between the germline ends. This CDR3 comprises 12 residues. CDR3 coding DNA: TGTGCCAGCAGCCCAGGGGTTGCTGAAGCTTTCTTT. Its translation is CASSPGVAEAFF.

The CDR3 DNA follows: TGTGCCAGCATGGGGACAGGGACATACAATGAGCAGTACTTC. The encoded protein is CASMGTGTYNEQYF. The J gene is TRBJ2-5, the V gene TRBV28, with 9 bases that match TRBD1. With V trimmed by 7 bases and J by 11 bases, 14 bases remained unmatched. The CDR3 has 14 residues. Germline V gives CDR1 MDHEN, CDR2 SYDVKM.

This clonotype was counted a few times. A much larger clone lies a single base off, so this may be a read error. The J gene is TRBJ2-5, the V gene TRBV18; D uncertain. The CDR3 runs to 13 residues. In germline, CDR1 is KGHSH, CDR2 LQKENI. The CDR3 loop reads CVSSPGFQETQYF. The CDR3 nucleotides read TGTGTCAGCTCCCCAGGATTCCAAGAGACCCAGTACTTC.

This chain links TRBV2 with TRBJ2-4; no definite D call. The tail of the sequence fits TRBJ2-7 better, so the J call may be wrong. The germline gives CDR1 SNHLY, CDR2 FYNNEI. This CDR3 comprises 10 residues. CDR3 in DNA: TGTGCCAGCAAGGAGTACGAGCAGTACTTC. Protein sequence: CASKEYEQYF.

J is TRBJ2-3 and V is TRBV7-2; 7 bases align to TRBD1. The CDR3 extends over 15 amino acids. CDR1 is SGHTA, CDR2 FQGNSA, per germline. Losses at the gene ends were 4 bases for V and 6 bases for J; bases not matched to a gene: 10. The CDR3 is CASSSRQGSGDTQYF. As DNA, the CDR3 is TGTGCCAGCAGCTCCCGACAGGGTTCGGGTGATACGCAGTATTTT.

This clonotype has just a few counts. The rearrangement uses TRBV7-8 and TRBJ1-2; a possible D gene is TRBD1 (5 bases). Trimming took 4 bases from V and 8 from J, leaving 14 bases between them. The germline V gene encodes CDR1 SGHVS and CDR2 FQNEAQ. The CDR3 runs to 13 residues. The CDR3 bases are TGTGCCAGCAGCTCCCCCGGGACTTTGGGCTACACCTTC. Protein sequence: CASSSPGTLGYTF.

The V and J genes are TRBV7-2 and TRBJ1-4, with D unclear. Trimming removed 1 base at V and 0 bases at J, with 6 bases between. Germline V gene sequence: CDR1 SGHTA, CDR2 FQGNSA. This CDR3 comprises 15 residues. CDR3 in DNA: TGTGCCAGCAGCTTAGATTATGCAACTAATGAAAAACTGTTTTTT. Protein: CASSLDYATNEKLFF.

This clonotype was detected only once. The chain couples TRBV28 to TRBJ1-5, with a weak D call TRBD1 (5 bases). The length of the CDR3 is 13 residues. Trimming stripped 6 bases from V and 0 bases from J, with 6 bases between. Per the germline V gene, CDR1 is MDHEN and CDR2 is SYDVKM. This chain's CDR3 is CASRQDSNQPQHF. In nucleotides, the CDR3 is TGTGCCAGCAGACAGGATAGCAATCAGCCCCAGCATTTT. Full variable domain (missing parts from reference TRBV28 and TRBJ1-5): DVKVTQSSRYLVKRTGEKVFLECVQDMDHENMFWYRQDPGLGLRLIYFSYDVKMKEKGDIPEGYSVSREKKERFSLILESASTNQTSMYLCASRQDSNQPQHFGDGTRLSIL.

DNA of the CDR3: TGTGCCAGCAGCAGTTCCGGGACAGCGAACACCGGGGAGCTGTTTTTT. This sequence encodes CASSSSGTANTGELFF. The rearrangement joins TRBV5-5 to TRBJ2-2, with 7 bases identical to TRBD1. In germline, CDR1 is SGHKS, CDR2 YYEKEE (reference sequence). The CDR3 runs 16 residues. The V segment lost 4 bases and the J segment 0 bases; nucleotides outside the gene matches: 6.

The V gene is TRBV30, the J gene TRBJ2-6, with D unclear. There are 13 residues in the CDR3. Germline V gene data show CDR1 as GTSNPN and CDR2 as SVGIG (reference sequence). The V and J ends lost 8 bases and 5 bases respectively, with 13 bases between them. CDR3 sequence (DNA): TGTGCCCGTTTATCTATTAGGGCCAACGTCCTGACTTTC. It yields the protein CARLSIRANVLTF.